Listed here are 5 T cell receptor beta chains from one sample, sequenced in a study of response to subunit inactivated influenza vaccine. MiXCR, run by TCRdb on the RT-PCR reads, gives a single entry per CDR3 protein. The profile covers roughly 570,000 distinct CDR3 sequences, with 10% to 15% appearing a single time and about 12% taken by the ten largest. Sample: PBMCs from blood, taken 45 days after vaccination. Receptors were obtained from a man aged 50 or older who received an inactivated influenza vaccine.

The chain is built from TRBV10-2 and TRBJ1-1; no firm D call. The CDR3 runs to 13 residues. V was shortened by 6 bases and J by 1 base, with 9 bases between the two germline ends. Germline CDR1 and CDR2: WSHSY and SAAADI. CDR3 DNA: TGCGCCAGCAGGGACTTAGGGAACACTGAAGCTTTCTTT. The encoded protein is CASRDLGNTEAFF.

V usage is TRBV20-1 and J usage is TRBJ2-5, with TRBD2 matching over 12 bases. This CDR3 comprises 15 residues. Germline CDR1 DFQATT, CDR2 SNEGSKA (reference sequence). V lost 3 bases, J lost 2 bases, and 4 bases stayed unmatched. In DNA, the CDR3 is TGCAGTGCTAGGGGACTAGCGGGCGGACAAGAGACCCAGTACTTC. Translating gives CSARGLAGGQETQYF.

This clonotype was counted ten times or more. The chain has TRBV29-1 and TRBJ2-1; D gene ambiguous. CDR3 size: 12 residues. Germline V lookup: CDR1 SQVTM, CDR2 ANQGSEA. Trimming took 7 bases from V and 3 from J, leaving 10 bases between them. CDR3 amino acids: CSAVLGYNEQFF. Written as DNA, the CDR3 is TGCAGCGCTGTATTAGGCTACAATGAGCAGTTCTTC.

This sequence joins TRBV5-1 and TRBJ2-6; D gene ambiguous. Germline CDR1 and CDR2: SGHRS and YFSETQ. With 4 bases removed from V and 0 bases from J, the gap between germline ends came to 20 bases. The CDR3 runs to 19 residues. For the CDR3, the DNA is TGCGCCAGCAGCCGAGCAGATACACCGCCTTACTCTGGGGCCAACGTCCTGACTTTC. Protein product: CASSRADTPPYSGANVLTF.

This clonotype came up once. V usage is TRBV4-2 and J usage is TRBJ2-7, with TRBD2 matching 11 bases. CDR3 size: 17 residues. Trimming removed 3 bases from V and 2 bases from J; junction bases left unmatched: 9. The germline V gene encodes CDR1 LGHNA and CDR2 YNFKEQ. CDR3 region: CASSHGLAGYPPYEQYF. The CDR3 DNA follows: TGTGCCAGCAGCCACGGACTAGCGGGTTACCCCCCCTACGAGCAGTACTTC.